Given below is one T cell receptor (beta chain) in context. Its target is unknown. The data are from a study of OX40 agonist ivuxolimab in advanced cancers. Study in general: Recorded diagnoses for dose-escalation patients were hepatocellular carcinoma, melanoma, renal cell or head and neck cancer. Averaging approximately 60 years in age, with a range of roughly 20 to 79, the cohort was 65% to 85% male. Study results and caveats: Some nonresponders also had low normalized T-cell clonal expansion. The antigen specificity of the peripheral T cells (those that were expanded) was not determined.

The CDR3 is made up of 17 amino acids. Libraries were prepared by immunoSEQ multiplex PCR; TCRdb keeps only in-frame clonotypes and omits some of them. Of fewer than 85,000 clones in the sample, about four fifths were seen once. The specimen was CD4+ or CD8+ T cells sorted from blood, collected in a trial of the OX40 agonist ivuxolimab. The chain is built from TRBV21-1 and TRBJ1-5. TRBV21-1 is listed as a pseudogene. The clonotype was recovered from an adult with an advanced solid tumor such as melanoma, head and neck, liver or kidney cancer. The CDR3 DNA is TGTGCCAGCATCGAAAGTTGGGTTCGACGGAACAATCAGCCCCAGCATTTT. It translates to CASIESWVRRNNQPQHF.